This T cell receptor (beta chain) derives from a study of T-cell memory formation after mild COVID-19. Study outcomes and limitations: Cross-reactive memory seemingly joined, as some responding clones were found in pre-infection memory. Largely, contracting CD4+ clones fell within CM and EM, and contracting CD8+ clones within EMRA.

The CDR3 loop spans 13 amino acids. V was clipped by 5 bases and J by 4 bases, with 11 bases between them. Per the germline V gene, CDR1 is SGHAT and CDR2 is FQNNGV. TCRdb re-analysed the 5' RACE reads in MiXCR, keeping a single row per CDR3 protein. The sample yields approximately 260,000 distinct CDR3 sequences, about a sixth seen once. Of note for this clonotype: The antigen is undetermined.

Sequenced input: PBMCs or a T cell subset sorted from them (not recorded which). The origin of this receptor is a man younger than 35 who had mild COVID-19 (a few samples of this study predate the infection). Cell type and time point are not known. This chain uses TRBV11-2 with TRBJ1-2; D perhaps matches TRBD1 (5 bases). The CDR3 bases are TGTGCCAGCAGCCCTCAGGGTGGCTATGGCTACACCTTC. This codes for CASSPQGGYGYTF.